These 2 T cell receptor beta chains came from one sample sequenced in a study of sequential checkpoint blockade in melanoma. Measured with immunoSEQ multiplex PCR; TCRdb has only the in-frame clones, and not every one. The sample includes 10,000 to 15,000 clones, about 72% seen only once; the top ten take roughly 47%. Treatment: randomized to nivolumab then ipilimumab (arm A) or the reverse (arm B). This specimen was CD8+ T cells sorted from blood (inferred from file names), taken from a patient given nivolumab and ipilimumab in sequence. The receptors derive from a human patient with melanoma. Some clones in this sample may be carry-over from other donors' samples.

This chain uses TRBV6-6 with TRBJ2-7, with 8 positions matching TRBD2. CDR1 is MNHNY and CDR2 is SVGAGI in the germline V gene (reference sequence). After removal of 4 bases from V and 3 bases from J, the junction contained 5 bases not matched to a gene. The CDR3 has 14 residues. This CDR3 is CASSSGTSFYEQYF. The CDR3 DNA sequence: TGTGCCAGCAGTTCCGGGACTAGTTTCTACGAGCAGTACTTC.

The rearrangement joins TRBV7-3 to TRBJ2-4; D might be TRBD2 (5 bases). The CDR3 totals 15 residues. Germline lookup yields CDR1 SGHTA and CDR2 FQGTGA. The V gene lost 3 bases and the J gene lost 0 bases, with 9 bases spanning the gap. DNA of the CDR3: TGTGCCAGCAGCTTGAATGGACTAGCCAAAAACATTCAGTACTTC. It translates to CASSLNGLAKNIQYF.